The TCR beta chain described here comes from a study of T cell clonality in common variable immunodeficiency. Study-wide points: In common variable immunodeficiency, TCR beta chains reportedly carried fewer deletions and N-nucleotide insertions.

Remarks on this clone: Its antigen is undetermined. The DNA ends 3 residues before the CDR3 does, and the rest of the CDR3 is filled in from the germline J gene.

CVID and control samples used equivalent genomic DNA input. Assay used: immunoSEQ multiplex PCR; TCRdb lists only in-frame clones, some missing. The sample was found to contain tens of thousands of clones, and every one recurs. Germline CDR1 GTSNPN, CDR2 SVGIG (reference sequence). Trimming removed 3 bases from V and 6 bases from J; junction bases left unmatched: 3. The CDR3 consists of 13 residues. This sequence originates from a human donor with common variable immunodeficiency. The V call is TRBV30, the J call TRBJ1-4; 8 bases are a match to TRBD1. Source material: peripheral blood mononuclear cells. The sequenced part of the CDR3 DNA is TGTGCCTGGAGAGCAGGGGGCTATGAAAAA. This sequence encodes CAWRAGGYEK. The complete CDR3 sequence is CAWRAGGYEKLFF.